This T cell receptor (beta chain) derives from a study of CD8+ T cells in alopecia areata. Across the study: Administration of oral tofacitinib to treated patients was at 5 to 10 mg twice daily.

RNA was extracted and reverse transcribed into cDNA as the sequencing template. The method was immunoSEQ multiplex PCR; TCRdb's version includes in-frame clones alone and lacks a portion of them. Here the sample spans more than 130,000 clones, 65% to 90% being singletons. Points on this clone: Its target is unknown.

General observations from the study: Among the 100 top clones, expanded CD8+ clones, like scalp clonality, were significantly decreased by tofacitinib. With tofacitinib ongoing, many expanded lesional clones persisted in both scalp and blood.

From germline, CDR1 is MNHEY and CDR2 SVGAGI. Trimming cost V 5 bases and J 4 bases, with 12 bases left between them. The CDR3 totals 14 residues. Treatment here: oral pan-JAK inhibitor, 5-10 mg twice daily. Sampling of alopecia areata patients yielded lesional scalp punch biopsies as well as peripheral blood. The sequencing here drew on CD8+ T cells sorted from blood, taken at week 4, from a patient treated with tofacitinib. The clonotype comes from a human donor with alopecia areata. The chain links TRBV6-5 to TRBJ2-1; no clear D gene. This CDR3 is CASSRPGLYNEQFF. CDR3 bases: TGTGCCAGCAGTCGTCCGGGCCTTTACAATGAGCAGTTCTTC.